These T cell receptor beta chains were read from a single sample in a study of blood T cells in healthy people across ages. One entry per CDR3 protein results from TCRdb running MiXCR on the 5' RACE reads. The sample includes approximately 800,000 distinct CDR3 sequences, 62% of them seen just once. What was sequenced was blood. Source of these receptors: a young man in good health. Both conserved end residues are part of each CDR3. D genes are given only for firm matches. Expanded clones get a size class; other rows say once, few or many, or leave the size out.

TRBJ2-4,15,-,TRBV9,TRBD2,TGTGCCAGCAGCGTAGAGGGCGCGCGGGGGGACATTCAGTACTTC,CASSVEGARGDIQYF
TRBJ2-1,19,once,TRBV4-3,TRBD2,TGCGCCAGCAGCCGGACTAGCGGGGGGATTCTCAGCTCCTACAATGAGCAGTTCTTC,CASSRTSGGILSSYNEQFF
TRBJ2-7,13,-,TRBV10-3,-,TGTGCCATCAGTGGTGGGGAATCTTACGAGCAGTACTTC,CAISGGESYEQYF
TRBJ2-1,17,once,TRBV20-1,TRBD2,TGCAGTGCTAGAGATGGGGGAGGAGCGGGGGCGGACAATGAGCAGTTCTTC,CSARDGGGAGADNEQFF
TRBJ2-5,12,few,TRBV25-1,-,TGTGCCAGCAGCCTAGCCCCGGGGACCCAGTACTTC,CASSLAPGTQYF
TRBJ2-3,14,-,TRBV7-2,TRBD2,TGTGCCAGCAGTAGCGGGGTTAGCACAGATACGCAGTATTTT,CASSSGVSTDTQYF
TRBJ2-5,11,-,TRBV29-1,-,TGCAGCGTTGAAGAACCCGAGACCCAGTACTTC,CSVEEPETQYF
TRBJ2-5,15,few,TRBV20-1,TRBD2,TGCAGTGCTAGATTTGGGGGAGGGCTACAAGAGACCCAGTACTTC,CSARFGGGLQETQYF
TRBJ2-4,14,few,TRBV7-9,-,TGTGCCAGCAGCTTACCCGACAGGAATGACATTCAGTACTTC,CASSLPDRNDIQYF
TRBJ2-7,14,few,TRBV12-3/TRBV12-4,-,TGTGCCAGCAACCTGGCAAGAGTACATTACGAGCAGTACTTC,CASNLARVHYEQYF
TRBJ1-1,15,-,TRBV5-5,-,TGTGCCAGCAGCTTGGCCTTAATCGGGGACACTGAAGCTTTCTTT,CASSLALIGDTEAFF
TRBJ1-6,15,-,TRBV5-1,-,TGCGCCAGCAGCTGGGAAGCCCCCGGGAGTTCACCCCTCCACTTT,CASSWEAPGSSPLHF
TRBJ1-1,14,-,TRBV20-1,-,TGCAGTGCTCCCACCGAACGGACAGCCACTGAAGCTTTCTTT,CSAPTERTATEAFF
TRBJ1-1,14,-,TRBV20-1,-,TGCAGTGCTAGAGGTGGAGCCCCGAACACTGAAGCTTTCTTT,CSARGGAPNTEAFF
TRBJ2-5,15,-,TRBV6-5,-,TGTGCCAGCAGTCAAACTCGGGGGATTATGCAGACCCAGTACTTC,CASSQTRGIMQTQYF
TRBJ2-4,13,few,TRBV29-1,TRBD1,TGCAGCGCCGAGGGGGCTGGTGGAAACATTCAGTACTTC,CSAEGAGGNIQYF
TRBJ2-7,14,once,TRBV5-1,-,TGCGCCAGCAGCTTGGACCCGGGTGTCTACGAGCAGTACTTC,CASSLDPGVYEQYF
TRBJ1-2,15,-,TRBV7-3,-,TGTGCCAGCAGCTCAGGGGCAGGGAAAGGTTATGGCTACACCTTC,CASSSGAGKGYGYTF
TRBJ2-1,17,once,TRBV5-1,-,TGCGCCAGCAGCTTGGGCGCCCCCCAGCAAGTTGGGGGCGGGCAGTTCTTC,CASSLGAPQQVGGGQFF
TRBJ2-1,13,-,TRBV7-9,-,TGTGCCAGCAGCAAAGAACCGTTTAGAGAGCAGTTCTTC,CASSKEPFREQFF
TRBJ2-4,14,-,TRBV4-2,-,TGTGCCAGCAGCCAAGTGACAGACCCAAACATTCAGTACTTC,CASSQVTDPNIQYF
TRBJ2-1,13,-,TRBV5-1,-,TGCGCCAGCAGCTTGGGACAGAAAAGGGAGCAGTTCTTC,CASSLGQKREQFF